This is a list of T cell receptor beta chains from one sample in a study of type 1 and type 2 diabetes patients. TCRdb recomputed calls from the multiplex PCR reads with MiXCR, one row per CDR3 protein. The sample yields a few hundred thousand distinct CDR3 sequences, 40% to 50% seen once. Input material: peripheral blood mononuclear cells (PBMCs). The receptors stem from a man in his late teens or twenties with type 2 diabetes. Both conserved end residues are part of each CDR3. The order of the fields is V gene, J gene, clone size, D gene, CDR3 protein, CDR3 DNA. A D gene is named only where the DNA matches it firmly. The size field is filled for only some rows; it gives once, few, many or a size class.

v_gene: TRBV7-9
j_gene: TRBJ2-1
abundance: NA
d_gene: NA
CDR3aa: CASSPGRDEQFF
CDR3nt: TGTGCCAGCAGCCCCGGGCGCGATGAGCAGTTCTTC

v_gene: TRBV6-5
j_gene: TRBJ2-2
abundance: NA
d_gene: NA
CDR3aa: CASSYVGELFF
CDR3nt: TGTGCCAGCAGTTACGTCGGGGAGCTGTTTTTT

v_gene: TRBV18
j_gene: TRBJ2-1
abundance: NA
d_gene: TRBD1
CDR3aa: CASSSSGGRDYNEQLF
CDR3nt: TGTGCCAGCTCATCCTCAGGGGGACGAGATTACAATGAGCAGCTCTTC

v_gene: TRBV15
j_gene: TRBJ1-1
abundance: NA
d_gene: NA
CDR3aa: CATSRETEAFF
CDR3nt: TGTGCCACCAGCAGGGAAACTGAAGCTTTCTTT

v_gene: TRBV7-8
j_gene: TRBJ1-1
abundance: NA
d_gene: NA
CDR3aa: CASSLIWAMNTEAFF
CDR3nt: TGTGCCAGCAGCTTAATCTGGGCCATGAACACTGAAGCTTTCTTT

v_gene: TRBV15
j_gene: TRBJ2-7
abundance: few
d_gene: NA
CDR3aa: CATSRGDGNLFSEQYF
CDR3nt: TGTGCCACCAGCAGAGGCGACGGGAACCTTTTTTCCGAGCAGTACTTC

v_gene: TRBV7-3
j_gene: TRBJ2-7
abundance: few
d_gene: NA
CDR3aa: CASSSRDSYEQYF
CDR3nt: TGTGCCAGCAGCTCCCGCGACTCTTACGAGCAGTACTTC

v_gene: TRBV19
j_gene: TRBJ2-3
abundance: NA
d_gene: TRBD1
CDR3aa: CASSLRQGSTDTQYF
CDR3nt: TGTGCCAGTAGTCTTCGACAGGGAAGCACAGATACGCAGTATTTT

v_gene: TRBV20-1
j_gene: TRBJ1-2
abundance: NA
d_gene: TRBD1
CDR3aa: CSARTGGDYGYTF
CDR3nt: TGCAGTGCTAGGACAGGGGGTGACTATGGCTACACCTTC

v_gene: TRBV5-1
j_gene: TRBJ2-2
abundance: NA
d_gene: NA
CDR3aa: CASRAGGGVTPGELFF
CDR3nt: TGCGCCAGCAGGGCCGGTGGAGGGGTGACGCCCGGGGAGCTGTTTTTT

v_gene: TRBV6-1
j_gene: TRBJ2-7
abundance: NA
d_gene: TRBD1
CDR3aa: CACQDRGRYEQYF
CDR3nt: TGTGCCTGCCAGGACAGGGGGCGGTACGAGCAGTACTTC

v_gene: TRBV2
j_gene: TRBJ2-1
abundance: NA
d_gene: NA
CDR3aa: CASSFQVKSEQFF
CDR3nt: TGTGCCAGCAGTTTTCAGGTGAAGAGTGAGCAGTTCTTC

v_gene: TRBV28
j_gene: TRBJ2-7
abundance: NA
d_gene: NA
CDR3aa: CASSLSRAYEQYF
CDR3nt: TGTGCCAGCAGTTTATCCAGGGCCTACGAGCAGTACTTC

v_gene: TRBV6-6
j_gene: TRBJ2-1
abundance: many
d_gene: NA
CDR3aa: CASSPSRNNEQFF
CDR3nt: TGTGCCAGCAGCCCGTCGAGAAACAATGAGCAGTTCTTC

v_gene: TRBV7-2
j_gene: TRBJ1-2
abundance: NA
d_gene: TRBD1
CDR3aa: CASSPGGQGQDTF
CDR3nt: TGTGCCAGCAGCCCGGGCGGACAGGGTCAGGACACCTTC

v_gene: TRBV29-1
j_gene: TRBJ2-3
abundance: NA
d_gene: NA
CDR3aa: CSVEPGMRDTQYF
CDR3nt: TGCAGCGTTGAACCAGGGATGAGAGATACGCAGTATTTT

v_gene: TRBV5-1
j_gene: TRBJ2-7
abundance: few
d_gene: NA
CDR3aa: CASSSQSHPPYEQYF
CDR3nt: TGCGCCAGCAGCTCACAGTCCCACCCCCCCTACGAGCAGTACTTC

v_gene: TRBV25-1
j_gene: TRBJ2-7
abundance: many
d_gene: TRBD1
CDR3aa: CASSDPAAGQGSYEQYF
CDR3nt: TGTGCCAGCAGTGACCCCGCCGCGGGACAGGGGAGCTACGAGCAGTACTTC

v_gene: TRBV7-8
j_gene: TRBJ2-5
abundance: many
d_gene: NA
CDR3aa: CASSLVVYQETQYF
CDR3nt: TGTGCCAGCAGCTTAGTTGTGTACCAAGAGACCCAGTACTTC

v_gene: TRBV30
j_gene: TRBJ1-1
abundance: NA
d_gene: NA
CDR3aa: CASSISAALNTEAFF
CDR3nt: NA

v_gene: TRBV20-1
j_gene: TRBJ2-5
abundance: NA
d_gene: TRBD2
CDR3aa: CSAGIAGGLETQYF
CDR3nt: TGCAGTGCTGGGATAGCGGGGGGGCTCGAGACCCAGTACTTC

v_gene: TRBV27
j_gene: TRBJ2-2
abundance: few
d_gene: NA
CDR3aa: CASRLANTGELFF
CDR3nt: TGTGCCAGCCGACTAGCGAACACCGGGGAGCTGTTTTTT